These T cell receptor beta chains were read from a single sample in a study of post-analysis software for immune sequencing data. A single record per CDR3 protein comes from TCRdb applying MiXCR to the PCR reads. The table lists approximately 730,000 distinct CDR3 sequences, about 43% of them singletons. Sequenced material: blood. All receptors derive from a girl between 5 and 17 years old with multiple sclerosis. Both conserved end residues are part of each CDR3. The D gene is left open where the match is weak. Size is stated for part of the rows, as once, few or many counts, or as a class when the clone is expanded.

J gene,D gene,CDR3 length,clone size,V gene,CDR3 protein,CDR3 DNA
TRBJ2-4,TRBD1,14,few,TRBV25-1,CASSEMGTGFVQYF,TGTGCCAGCAGTGAAATGGGGACAGGGTTTGTGCAGTACTTC
TRBJ2-1,TRBD2,16,once,TRBV29-1,CSGRSGTVHSYNERFF,TGCAGCGGCCGAAGCGGGACCGTACACTCCTACAATGAGCGGTTCTTC
TRBJ2-3,TRBD2,14,-,TRBV6-5,CASSYSGGEDTQYF,TGTGCCAGCAGTTACTCGGGAGGGGAAGATACGCAGTATTTT
TRBJ1-5,TRBD1,14,-,TRBV6-2/TRBV6-3,CASSYNRGNQPQHF,TGTGCCAGCAGTTATAACAGGGGAAATCAGCCCCAGCATTTT
TRBJ2-7,-,13,few,TRBV27,CASSPRAPYEQYF,TGTGCCAGCAGTCCCCGGGCCCCCTACGAGCAGTACTTC
TRBJ2-2,-,14,-,TRBV11-2,CASSLSENTGELFF,TGTGCCAGCAGCTTGTCAGAGAACACCGGGGAGCTGTTTTTT
TRBJ2-7,-,14,once,TRBV19,CASSMSGGNYEQYF,TGTGCCAGTAGTATGAGCGGCGGTAACTACGAGCAGTACTTC
TRBJ2-7,-,13,few,TRBV28,CASSFGTLTEQYF,TGTGCCAGCAGTTTCGGGACACTAACCGAGCAGTACTTC
TRBJ2-3,TRBD2,15,-,TRBV12-3/TRBV12-4,CASSAGTSMTDTQYF,TGTGCCAGCAGCGCCGGGACTAGCATGACAGATACGCAGTATTTT
TRBJ2-5,-,16,few,TRBV28,CASSLFSQGGQETQYF,TGTGCCAGCAGTTTATTTTCCCAAGGAGGTCAAGAGACCCAGTACTTC
TRBJ2-1,TRBD2,14,-,TRBV10-3,CAISSGLDVYEQFF,TGTGCCATCAGCTCGGGACTAGATGTCTATGAGCAGTTCTTC
TRBJ1-2,-,14,-,TRBV20-1,CSAPPSVGLSGYTF,TGCAGTGCTCCCCCCTCGGTGGGATTATCTGGCTACACCTTC
TRBJ2-5,TRBD2,16,-,TRBV7-3,CASSPLGLAAQETQYF,TGTGCCAGCAGCCCTCTGGGACTAGCGGCCCAAGAGACCCAGTACTTC
TRBJ2-7,-,15,once,TRBV28,CASSSPRDPTYEQYF,TGTGCCAGCAGTTCCCCCCGGGACCCAACCTACGAGCAGTACTTC
TRBJ2-7,-,17,-,TRBV6-2/TRBV6-3,CASSYSRRGRFSYEQYF,TGTGCCAGCAGTTACTCGCGGAGGGGGCGTTTTTCCTACGAGCAGTACTTC
TRBJ2-5,-,13,few,TRBV29-1,CSVSLVSGETQYF,TGCAGCGTTTCCCTGGTTTCAGGGGAGACCCAGTACTTC